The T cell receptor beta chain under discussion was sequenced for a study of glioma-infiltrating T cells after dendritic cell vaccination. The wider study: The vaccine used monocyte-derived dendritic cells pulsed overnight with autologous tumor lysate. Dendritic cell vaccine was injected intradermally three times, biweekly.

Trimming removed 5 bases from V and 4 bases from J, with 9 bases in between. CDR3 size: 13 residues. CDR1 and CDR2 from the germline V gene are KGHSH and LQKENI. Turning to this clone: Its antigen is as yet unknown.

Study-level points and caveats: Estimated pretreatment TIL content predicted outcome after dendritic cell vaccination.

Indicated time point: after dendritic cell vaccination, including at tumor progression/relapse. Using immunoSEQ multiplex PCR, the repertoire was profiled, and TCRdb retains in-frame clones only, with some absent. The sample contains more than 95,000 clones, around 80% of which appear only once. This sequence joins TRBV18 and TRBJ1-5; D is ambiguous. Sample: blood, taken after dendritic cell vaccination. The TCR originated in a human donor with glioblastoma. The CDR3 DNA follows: TGTGCCAGCTCAATACAGCTGAATCAGCCCCAGCATTTT. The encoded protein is CASSIQLNQPQHF.